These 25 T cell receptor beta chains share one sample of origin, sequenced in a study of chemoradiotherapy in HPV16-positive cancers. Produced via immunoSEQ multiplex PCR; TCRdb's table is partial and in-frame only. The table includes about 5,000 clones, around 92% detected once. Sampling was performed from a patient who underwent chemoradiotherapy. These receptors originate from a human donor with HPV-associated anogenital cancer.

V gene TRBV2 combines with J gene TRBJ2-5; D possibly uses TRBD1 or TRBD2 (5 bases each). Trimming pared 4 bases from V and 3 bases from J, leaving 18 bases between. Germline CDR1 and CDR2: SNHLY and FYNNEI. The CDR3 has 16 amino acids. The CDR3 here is CASSGSGTDTKETQYF. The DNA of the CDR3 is TGTGCCAGCAGTGGTTCGGGGACCGACACTAAAGAGACCCAGTACTTC.

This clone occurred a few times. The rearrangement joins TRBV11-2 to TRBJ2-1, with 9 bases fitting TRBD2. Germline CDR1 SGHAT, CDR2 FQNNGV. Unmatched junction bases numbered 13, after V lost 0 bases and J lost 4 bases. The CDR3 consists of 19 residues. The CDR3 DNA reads TGTGCCAGCAGCTTAGATGGCCGCGTGGGCGGGGGGGCTTACAATGAGCAGTTCTTC. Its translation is CASSLDGRVGGGAYNEQFF.

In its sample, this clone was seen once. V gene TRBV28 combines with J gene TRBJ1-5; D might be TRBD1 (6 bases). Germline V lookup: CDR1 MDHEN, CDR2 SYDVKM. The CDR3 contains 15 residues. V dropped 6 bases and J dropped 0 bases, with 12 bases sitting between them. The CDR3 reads CASRRQVYSNQPQHF. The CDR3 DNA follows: TGTGCCAGCAGAAGACAGGTTTATAGCAATCAGCCCCAGCATTTT.

The CDR3 spells CASSDWAGTQPQHF. The CDR3 coding sequence is TGTGCCAGCAGTGACTGGGCAGGGACTCAGCCCCAGCATTTT. The V and J genes are TRBV2 and TRBJ1-5, with TRBD1 as a possible D gene (5 bases). The CDR3 spans 14 residues. V shed 3 bases and J shed 6 bases, with 12 bases lying between them. Germline assignment: CDR1 SNHLY and CDR2 FYNNEI.

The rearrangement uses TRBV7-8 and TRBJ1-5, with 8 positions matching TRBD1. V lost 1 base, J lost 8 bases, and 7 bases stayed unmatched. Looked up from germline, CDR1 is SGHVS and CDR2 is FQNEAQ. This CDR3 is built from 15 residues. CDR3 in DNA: TGTGCCAGCAGCTTAGGACAGGGGCTGTCGGAGCCCCAGCATTTT. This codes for CASSLGQGLSEPQHF.

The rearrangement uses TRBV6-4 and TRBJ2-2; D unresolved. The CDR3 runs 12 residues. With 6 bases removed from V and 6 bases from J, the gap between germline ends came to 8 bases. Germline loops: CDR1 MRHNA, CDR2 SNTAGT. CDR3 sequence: CASRESSGELFF. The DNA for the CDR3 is TGTGCCAGCAGGGAGAGTTCCGGGGAGCTGTTTTTT.

The CDR3 protein is CASSELAGEYNEQFF. The CDR3, as DNA: TGCGCCAGCAGTGAGCTAGCGGGGGAGTACAATGAGCAGTTCTTC. The chain has TRBV10-1 and TRBJ2-1; TRBD2 agrees at 10 bases. The CDR3 length is 15 residues. Trimming at V came to 2 bases and at J to 4 bases, leaving 2 bases not matched to a gene. Germline V gene sequence: CDR1 WNHNN, CDR2 SYGVQD (reference sequence).

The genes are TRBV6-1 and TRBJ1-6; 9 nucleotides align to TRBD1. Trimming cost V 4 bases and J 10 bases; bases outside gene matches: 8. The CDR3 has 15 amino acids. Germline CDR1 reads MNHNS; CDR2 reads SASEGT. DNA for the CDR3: TGTGCCAGCAGTGGGGGACAGGGACACTGGTCACCCCTCCACTTT. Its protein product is CASSGGQGHWSPLHF.

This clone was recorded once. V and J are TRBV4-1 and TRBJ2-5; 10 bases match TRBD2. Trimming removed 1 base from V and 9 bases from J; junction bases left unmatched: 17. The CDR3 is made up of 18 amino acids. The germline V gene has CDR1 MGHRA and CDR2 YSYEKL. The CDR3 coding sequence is TGCGCCAGCAGCCAAGCCATCTTAGGAGCGGGGGGGATAAGGTCCCAGTACTTC. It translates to CASSQAILGAGGIRSQYF.

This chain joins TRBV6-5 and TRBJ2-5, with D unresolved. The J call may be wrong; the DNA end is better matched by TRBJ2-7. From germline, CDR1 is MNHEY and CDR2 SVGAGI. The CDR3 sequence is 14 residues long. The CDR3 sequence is CASSYSGGSYEQYF. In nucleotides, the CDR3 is TGTGCCAGCAGTTACTCTGGCGGTTCCTACGAGCAGTACTTC.

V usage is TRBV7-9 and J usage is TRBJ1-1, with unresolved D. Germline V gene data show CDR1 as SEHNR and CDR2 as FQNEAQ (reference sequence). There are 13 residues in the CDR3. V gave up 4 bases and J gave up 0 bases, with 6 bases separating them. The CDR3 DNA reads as TGTGCCAGCAGCTCCCAAGTGAACACTGAAGCTTTCTTT. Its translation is CASSSQVNTEAFF. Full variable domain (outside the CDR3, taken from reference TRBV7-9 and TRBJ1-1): DTGVSQNPRHKITKRGQNVTFRCDPISEHNRLYWYRQTLGQGPEFLTYFQNEAQLEKSRLLSDRFSAERPKGSFSTLEIQRTEQGDSAMYLCASSSQVNTEAFFGQGTRLTVV.

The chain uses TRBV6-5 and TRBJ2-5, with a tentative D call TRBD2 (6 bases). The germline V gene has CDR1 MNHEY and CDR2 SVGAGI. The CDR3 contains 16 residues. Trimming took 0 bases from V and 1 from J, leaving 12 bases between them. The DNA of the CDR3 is TGTGCCAGCAGTTACTCGGCAGGGAGGATCCAAGAGACCCAGTACTTC. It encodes CASSYSAGRIQETQYF.

CDR3 loop: CASSLQGLVEQYF. The CDR3 nucleotides read TGTGCCAGCAGCTTACAGGGTTTGGTCGAGCAGTACTTC. This rearrangement joins TRBV5-4 to TRBJ2-7; weak D call: TRBD1 (6 bases). Trimming left V 2 bases short and J 6 bases short, with 12 bases between. Germline CDR1 reads SGHNT; CDR2 reads YYREEE (reference sequence). This CDR3 comprises 13 residues. Full variable domain (missing parts from reference TRBV5-4 and TRBJ2-7): ETGVTQSPTHLIKTRGQQVTLRCSSQSGHNTVSWYQQALGQGPQFIFQYYREEENGRGNFPPRFSGLQFPNYSSELNVNALELDDSALYLCASSLQGLVEQYFGPGTRLTVT.

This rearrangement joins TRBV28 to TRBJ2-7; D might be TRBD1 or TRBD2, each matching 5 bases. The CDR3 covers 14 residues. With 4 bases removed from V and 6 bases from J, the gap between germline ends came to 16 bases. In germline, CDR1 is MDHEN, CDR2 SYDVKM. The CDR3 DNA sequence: TGTGCCAGCAGTTCCATGGGGACCTTGGGCGAGCAGTACTTC. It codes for CASSSMGTLGEQYF.

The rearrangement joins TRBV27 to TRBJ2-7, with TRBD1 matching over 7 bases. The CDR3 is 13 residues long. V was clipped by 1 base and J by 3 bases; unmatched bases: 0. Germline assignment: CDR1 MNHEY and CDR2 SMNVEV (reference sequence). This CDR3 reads CASSLWDSYEQYF. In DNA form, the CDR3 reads TGTGCCAGCAGTTTATGGGACAGCTACGAGCAGTACTTC.

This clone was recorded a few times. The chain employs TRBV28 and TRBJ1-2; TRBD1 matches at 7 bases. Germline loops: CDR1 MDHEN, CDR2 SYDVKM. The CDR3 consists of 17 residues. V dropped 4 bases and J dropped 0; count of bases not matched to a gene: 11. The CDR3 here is CASSSTVQGVPNYGYTF. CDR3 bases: TGTGCCAGCAGTTCCACTGTCCAGGGGGTTCCTAACTATGGCTACACCTTC.

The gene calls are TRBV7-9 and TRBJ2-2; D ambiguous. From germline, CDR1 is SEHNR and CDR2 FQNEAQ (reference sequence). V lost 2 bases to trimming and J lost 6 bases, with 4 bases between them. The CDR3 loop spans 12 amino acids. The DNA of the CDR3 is TGTGCCAGCAGCTTACGGCCCGGGGAGCTGTTTTTT. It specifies CASSLRPGELFF.

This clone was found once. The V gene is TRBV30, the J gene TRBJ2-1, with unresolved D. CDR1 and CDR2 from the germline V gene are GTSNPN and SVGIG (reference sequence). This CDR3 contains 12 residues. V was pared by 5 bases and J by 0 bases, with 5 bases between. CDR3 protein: CAWASSYNEQFF. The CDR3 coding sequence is TGTGCCTGGGCGAGCTCCTACAATGAGCAGTTCTTC.

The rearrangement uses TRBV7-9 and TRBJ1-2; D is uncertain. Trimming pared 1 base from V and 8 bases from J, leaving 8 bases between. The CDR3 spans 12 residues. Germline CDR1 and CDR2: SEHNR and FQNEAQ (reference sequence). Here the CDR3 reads CASSLETGGYTF. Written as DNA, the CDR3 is TGTGCCAGCAGCTTAGAGACCGGCGGCTACACCTTC.

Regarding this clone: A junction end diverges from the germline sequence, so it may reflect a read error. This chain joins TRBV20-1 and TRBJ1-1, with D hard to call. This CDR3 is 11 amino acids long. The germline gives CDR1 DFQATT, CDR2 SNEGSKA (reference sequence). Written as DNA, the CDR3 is TGCAGTGTTAGACGGGGAACTGAAGCTTTCTTT. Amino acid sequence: CSVRRGTEAFF.

The CDR3 loop is CATSEKATGNEKLFF. In DNA form, the CDR3 reads TGTGCCACCAGCGAAAAGGCGACGGGTAATGAAAAACTGTTTTTT. This chain connects TRBV15 to TRBJ1-4, with D hard to call. V dropped 5 bases and J dropped 4 bases, with 14 bases sitting between them. The CDR3 runs 15 residues. The V gene's germline CDR1 is LNHNV and CDR2 YYDKDF (reference sequence).

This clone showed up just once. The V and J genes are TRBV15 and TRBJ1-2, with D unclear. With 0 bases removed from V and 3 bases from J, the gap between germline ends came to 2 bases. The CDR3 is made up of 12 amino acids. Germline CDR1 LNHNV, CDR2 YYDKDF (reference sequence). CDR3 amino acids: CATSRDHYGYTF. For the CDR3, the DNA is TGTGCCACCAGCAGAGACCACTATGGCTACACCTTC.

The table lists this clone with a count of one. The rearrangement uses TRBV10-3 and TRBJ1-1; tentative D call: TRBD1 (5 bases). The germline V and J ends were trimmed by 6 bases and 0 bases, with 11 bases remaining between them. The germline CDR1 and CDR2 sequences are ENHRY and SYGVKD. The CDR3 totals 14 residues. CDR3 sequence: CAISSGHVNTEAFF. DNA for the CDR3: TGTGCCATCAGCTCCGGACACGTGAACACTGAAGCTTTCTTT.

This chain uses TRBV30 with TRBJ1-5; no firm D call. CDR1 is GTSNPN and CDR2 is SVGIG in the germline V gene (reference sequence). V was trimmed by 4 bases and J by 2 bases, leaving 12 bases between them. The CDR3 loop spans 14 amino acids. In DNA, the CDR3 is TGTGCCTGGAACGGAGCGGGAGGCAATCAGCCCCAGCATTTT. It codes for CAWNGAGGNQPQHF. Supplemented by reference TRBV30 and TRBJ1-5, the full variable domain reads SQTIHQWPATLVQPVGSPLSLECTVEGTSNPNLYWYRQAAGRGLQLLFYSVGIGQISSEVPQNLSASRPQDRQFILSSKKLLLSDSGFYLCAWNGAGGNQPQHFGDGTRLSIL.

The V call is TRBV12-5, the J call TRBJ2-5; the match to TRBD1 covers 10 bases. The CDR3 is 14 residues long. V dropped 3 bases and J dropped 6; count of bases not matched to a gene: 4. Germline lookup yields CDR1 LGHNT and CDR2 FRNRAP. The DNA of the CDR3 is TGTGCTAGTGGTTTCGACAGGGGGCTGAAGACCCAGTACTTC. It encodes CASGFDRGLKTQYF.